The 14 T cell receptor beta chains below come from one sample, sequenced in a study of T cell responses to AZD1222 COVID-19 vaccine. Libraries were prepared by immunoSEQ multiplex PCR; TCRdb keeps only in-frame clonotypes and omits some of them. The data show some 150,000 clones, about 87% seen once. The sequences come from peripheral blood, collected 28 days after the second AZD1222 dose. The receptor source for this set is an adult who received the AZD1222 COVID-19 vaccine.

The rearrangement uses TRBV4-1 and TRBJ1-5; D is perhaps TRBD1 (5 bases). The germline V gene has CDR1 MGHRA and CDR2 YSYEKL. V was cut by 2 bases and J by 7 bases, with 9 bases left in between. This CDR3 is 13 amino acids long. CDR3 coding DNA: TGCGCCAGCAGCCAACAGGGTTGGCAGCCCCAGCATTTT. Translation gives CASSQQGWQPQHF.

This rearrangement joins TRBV15 to TRBJ2-1; 7 bases align to TRBD2. The trim removed 5 bases at V and 3 bases at J, leaving 13 bases unmatched. CDR3 length: 17 residues. Per germline, CDR1 LNHNV and CDR2 YYDKDF (reference sequence). Here the CDR3 DNA reads TGTGCCACCAGCTCAAAAGGGACCGGGACTATCTACAATGAGCAGTTCTTC. Amino acids: CATSSKGTGTIYNEQFF.

The chain couples TRBV7-2 to TRBJ2-3, with TRBD1 identical over 8 bases. Germline trimming cut 2 bases from V and 1 base from J; bases unmatched to any gene: 2. The CDR3 consists of 15 residues. Germline values: CDR1 SGHTA, CDR2 FQGNSA. In nucleotides, the CDR3 is TGTGCCAGCAGCTTACAGGGGGCACGCACAGATACGCAGTATTTT. Translated, it gives CASSLQGARTDTQYF.

The V call is TRBV6-5, the J call TRBJ1-5, with no clear D. V shed 0 bases and J shed 2 bases, with 11 bases lying between them. The germline gives CDR1 MNHEY, CDR2 SVGAGI. The CDR3 spans 16 residues. In nucleotides, the CDR3 is TGTGCCAGCAGTTACTCGAGGGCATATGGCAATCAGCCCCAGCATTTT. It specifies CASSYSRAYGNQPQHF.

The V call is TRBV24-1, the J call TRBJ1-2; D call uncertain. Germline V gene data show CDR1 as KGHDR and CDR2 as SFDVKD. The CDR3 sequence is 12 residues long. The V gene lost 4 bases and the J gene lost 4 bases, with 6 bases spanning the gap. The CDR3 spells CATSEIGYGYTF. The CDR3 nucleotides read TGTGCCACCAGTGAGATAGGCTATGGCTACACCTTC.

This rearrangement joins TRBV3-1 (or the pseudogene TRBV3-2) to TRBJ1-1, with TRBD1 matching over 7 bases. This CDR3 spans 11 amino acids. After removal of 4 bases from V and 11 bases from J, the junction contained 4 bases not matched to a gene. The germline gives CDR1 LGHDT, CDR2 YNNKEL (reference sequence). The CDR3 DNA sequence: TGTGCCAGCAGCCGACAGGGAGAGGCTTTCTTT. Protein sequence: CASSRQGEAFF.

V usage is TRBV10-3 and J usage is TRBJ2-7; 15 bases agree with TRBD2. The J call is uncertain, as TRBJ2-5 better fits the DNA end. The CDR3 extends over 16 amino acids. Germline CDR1 is ENHRY and CDR2 is SYGVKD. The CDR3 region is CAISEPGLAGGETQYF. The CDR3 DNA is TGTGCCATCAGTGAGCCGGGACTAGCGGGAGGAGAGACCCAGTACTTC.

This clone was seen only a few times. This rearrangement joins TRBV6-2 or TRBV6-3 to TRBJ1-3; D is unresolved. Per germline, CDR1 MNHEY and CDR2 SVGEGT. V lost 4 bases, J lost 6 bases, and 10 bases lay in between. The CDR3 has 13 amino acids. CDR3 sequence reads: CASSSGRLNTIYF. The CDR3 coding sequence is TGTGCCAGCAGTTCGGGCCGCCTAAACACCATATATTTT.

The chain's CDR3 is CATSRGTGGGEKLFF. The CDR3 DNA reads as TGTGCCACCAGCAGAGGGACAGGGGGCGGTGAAAAACTGTTTTTT. The chain uses TRBV15 and TRBJ1-4; the match to TRBD1 covers 11 bases. Germline V gene sequence: CDR1 LNHNV, CDR2 YYDKDF (reference sequence). The CDR3 covers 15 residues. Trimming cost V 1 base and J 7 bases; bases outside gene matches: 2.

The gene calls are TRBV27 and TRBJ2-2; D is ambiguous. This CDR3 has 15 amino acids. The germline gives CDR1 MNHEY, CDR2 SMNVEV (reference sequence). With 2 bases removed from V and 0 bases from J, the gap between germline ends came to 7 bases. As DNA, the CDR3 is TGTGCCAGCAGTTTAAGGCTAACGAACACCGGGGAGCTGTTTTTT. This gives the protein CASSLRLTNTGELFF.

This chain joins TRBV6-5 and TRBJ1-1; D gene ambiguous. The germline CDR1 and CDR2 sequences are MNHEY and SVGAGI. The V and J ends lost 10 bases and 5 bases respectively, with 14 bases between them. The CDR3 consists of 12 residues. The DNA of the CDR3 is TGTGCCACCTCATTAGTGGGAACTGAAGCTTTCTTT. Its protein is CATSLVGTEAFF.

The rearrangement joins TRBV28 to TRBJ2-7; TRBD1 agrees at 7 bases. Losses at the gene ends were 7 bases for V and 3 bases for J; bases not matched to a gene: 6. CDR1 is MDHEN and CDR2 is SYDVKM in the germline V gene. The CDR3 is 13 residues long. CDR3 loop: CASKRDSIYEQYF. CDR3 nucleotide sequence: TGTGCCAGCAAACGGGACAGCATCTACGAGCAGTACTTC.

V is TRBV3-1 (or the pseudogene TRBV3-2) and J is TRBJ2-4; 7 nucleotides match TRBD2. CDR1 and CDR2 (germline): LGHDT, YNNKEL (reference sequence). The CDR3 totals 16 residues. J was trimmed by 4 bases and V by 0 bases; bases with no gene match: 6. DNA for the CDR3: TGTGCCAGCAGCCAAGAGGGGGGGTTCCCAAAAAACATTCAGTACTTC. Translating it yields CASSQEGGFPKNIQYF.

This chain uses TRBV7-2 with TRBJ2-1, with 8 bases matching TRBD2. J lost 8 bases, V lost 5 bases, and 17 bases had no gene match. Germline CDR1 and CDR2: SGHTA and FQGNSA. CDR3 size: 17 residues. The CDR3 nucleotides read TGTGCCAGCAGCCGGTGGGTGTTGGCGGGAGGAAAAGATGAGCAGTTCTTC. Translation gives CASSRWVLAGGKDEQFF.